This T cell receptor beta chain was recovered during a study of T cell responses to AZD1222 COVID-19 vaccine. Comment on this clone: Its antigen is unidentified.

Study-wide points: Researchers took repertoire samples only after the peak T cell response had come. Dominant CD4 TCR responses targeted spike regions 160-218 and 743-854. Reportedly, close to half of spike-specific TCRs are directed against unmutated variant regions.

Generated by immunoSEQ multiplex PCR, the TCRdb table keeps only in-frame clones and is missing some. This sample has roughly 180,000 clones, with 90% to 95% found just once. Germline V gene sequence: CDR1 MGHRA, CDR2 YSYEKL. CDR3 length: 14 residues. Trimming removed 1 base at V and 2 bases at J, with 8 bases between. Second doses at about 4 or about 12 weeks were pooled. The V gene is TRBV4-1, the J gene TRBJ1-2, with unresolved D. This clonotype originated in an adult who received the AZD1222 COVID-19 vaccine. The source was peripheral blood, collected 28 days after the second AZD1222 dose. CDR3 residues: CASSQGQTNYGYTF. The CDR3 bases are TGCGCCAGCAGCCAAGGGCAGACCAACTATGGCTACACCTTC.